This T cell receptor beta chain was found in a study of blood T cell repertoires in COVID-19. About the research overall: Acute and convalescent COVID-19 specimens originated in the United States, Italy and Spain.

This CDR3 comprises 16 residues. Germline loops: CDR1 KGHDR, CDR2 SFDVKD. Trimming stripped 0 bases from V and 4 bases from J, with 11 bases between. Assay: immunoSEQ multiplex PCR; the TCRdb copy retains only in-frame clones and omits some. The repertoire holds 250,000 to 350,000 clones, with about 89% as singletons. This clone has a handful of counts. This sequence originates from a woman aged 55-69 years with acute or convalescent COVID-19. The material sequenced was peripheral blood. The chain combines TRBV24-1 with TRBJ2-2, with D hard to call. The chain's CDR3 is CATSDLDSRLTGELFF. CDR3 nucleotide sequence: TGTGCCACCAGTGATTTGGATTCCAGGCTCACCGGGGAGCTGTTTTTT.